This TCR beta chain derives from a study of CXCR3-negative and CXCR3-positive naive CD8 T cells. The CDR3 is 15 residues long. Study results and caveats: TRBV-TRBJ usage was alike in naive CXCR3-negative and CXCR3-positive cells but differed in memory cells.

Comment on this clonotype: The antigen is not known.

Libraries of TRB cDNA were made by 5' RACE and carried UMIs. After re-calling the 5' RACE reads, TCRdb lists one entry per CDR3 protein, DNA absent. The table lists 84,000 or so distinct CDR3 sequences, with about 1.6% in the top ten. The sequence was collected from a human donor in good health. Some clones in this sample may be carry-over from other donors' samples. Material: naive CXCR3- CD8+ T cells from blood. Stated subset: CD45RO-CCR7+CD27+CD95- naive CD8+ T cells lacking CXCR3 (TNR3-). This sequence joins TRBV12-3 or TRBV12-4 and TRBJ2-1; TCRdb picks TRBD1, but there is no DNA to check that call. CDR3 loop: CASRSSGGISNEQFF.